Each of the 32 T cell receptor beta chains below was sequenced from the same sample in a study of CD8+CD57+ T cells in acquired aplastic anemia. For CDR3 and TCR beta VDJ profiling, genomic DNA was the template used. TCRdb redid the calling of the reads with MiXCR, one entry per CDR3 protein. The sample includes roughly 86,000 distinct CDR3 sequences, under 50% of them seen just once. Sequenced input: sorted CD4+, CD8+, or CD8+CD57+ T cells (not recorded which) from PBMCs. These receptor sequences come from a human donor in good health, serving as a control.

This clonotype has ten or more counts. J is TRBJ1-6 and V is TRBV4-2, with D uncertain. Trimming took off 0 bases at V and 8 bases at J, with 14 bases between the two ends. Germline CDR1 is LGHNA and CDR2 is YNFKEQ. The CDR3 consists of 16 residues. The CDR3, as DNA: TGTGCCAGCAGCCAAGATGTGACCCTCTTGGATTCACCCCTCCACTTT. Translation gives CASSQDVTLLDSPLHF.

In its sample, this clonotype was seen many times. The chain combines TRBV20-1 with TRBJ2-1; D not certain. Germline CDR1 and CDR2: DFQATT and SNEGSKA (reference sequence). V gave up 8 bases and J gave up 0 bases, with 17 bases separating them. The CDR3 is 15 residues long. The CDR3, as DNA: TGCAGTACTGCGGACCCCAGTAGCTCCTACAATGAGCAGTTCTTC. It yields the protein CSTADPSSSYNEQFF.

Of note for this clonotype: A clone one base away is much larger, so this may be a read error. V usage is TRBV5-1 and J usage is TRBJ2-5; 8 nucleotides agree with TRBD2. Germline V gene lookup returns CDR1 SGHRS and CDR2 YFSETQ. The CDR3 is made up of 17 amino acids. The CDR3 sequence is CAGSSTPLREDQETQYF. The CDR3 coding sequence is TGCGCCGGCAGCTCCACCCCTTTGCGGGAGGACCAAGAGACCCAGTACTTC. Full variable domain (outside the CDR3, taken from reference TRBV5-1 and TRBJ2-5): KAGVTQTPRYLIKTRGQQVTLSCSPISGHRSVSWYQQTPGQGLQFLFEYFSETQRNKGNFPGRFSGRQFSNSRSEMNVSTLELGDSALYLCAGSSTPLREDQETQYFGPGTRLLVL.

As DNA, the CDR3 is TGTGCCATCAGTGGATCGCAACCTGGGGAAGGTTCGCCCCTCCACTTT. Translating it yields CAISGSQPGEGSPLHF. The chain combines TRBV10-3 with TRBJ1-6, with D unclear. This CDR3 contains 16 residues. Germline CDR1 reads ENHRY; CDR2 reads SYGVKD. Trimming removed 4 bases at V and 13 bases at J, with 23 bases between.

This clonotype was counted many times. The V gene is TRBV27, the J gene TRBJ1-6; D unresolved. The CDR3 sequence is 15 residues long. V dropped 3 bases and J dropped 9 bases, with 15 bases sitting between them. Germline CDR1 is MNHEY and CDR2 is SMNVEV (reference sequence). The CDR3 nucleotides are TGTGCCAGCAGTTTGGCGGGCCTCGGGAGTTCACCCCTCCACTTT. This encodes CASSLAGLGSSPLHF.

The chain employs TRBV4-1 and TRBJ1-3, with TRBD1 matching 7 bases. From germline, CDR1 is MGHRA and CDR2 YSYEKL. CDR3 length: 17 amino acids. J lost 0 bases, V lost 2 bases, and 7 bases had no gene match. Here the CDR3 reads CASSQSPDRNSGNTIYF. As DNA, the CDR3 is TGCGCCAGCAGCCAATCCCCGGACAGGAACTCTGGAAACACCATATATTTT.

This clonotype has a count of ten or more. The genes are TRBV5-1 and TRBJ1-2; D is undetermined. The CDR3 extends over 13 amino acids. V was clipped by 2 bases and J by 2 bases, with 7 bases between them. CDR1 and CDR2 (germline): SGHRS, YFSETQ. This CDR3 is CASSFESNYGYTF. In DNA, the CDR3 is TGCGCCAGCAGCTTCGAGAGCAACTATGGCTACACCTTC. Filled out from reference TRBV5-1 and TRBJ1-2, the complete variable domain reads KAGVTQTPRYLIKTRGQQVTLSCSPISGHRSVSWYQQTPGQGLQFLFEYFSETQRNKGNFPGRFSGRQFSNSRSEMNVSTLELGDSALYLCASSFESNYGYTFGSGTRLTVV.

On this clonotype itself: The germline gene is not matched at one end of the junction; a read error may be the cause. The gene calls are TRBV10-3 and TRBJ1-3; D might be TRBD1 (6 bases). Germline V gene data show CDR1 as ENHRY and CDR2 as SYGVKD. The CDR3 has 15 amino acids. The CDR3 region is CAISGDRRQGNTIHF. In nucleotides, the CDR3 is TGTGCCATCAGCGGTGACAGGCGGCAGGGAAACACCATACATTTT.

The gene calls are TRBV7-9 and TRBJ2-7, with D unclear. V lost 6 bases and J lost 6, with 9 bases in between. Germline CDR1 SEHNR, CDR2 FQNEAQ (reference sequence). The CDR3 runs 11 residues. The CDR3 coding sequence is TGTGCCAGCAGTTTCCTGAGCGAGCAGTACTTC. Residues: CASSFLSEQYF.

This clonotype was observed once. This CDR3 reads CASRTGVEQFF. CDR3 coding DNA: TGTGCCAGTAGAACAGGGGTCGAGCAGTTCTTC. This sequence joins TRBV19 and TRBJ2-1; 7 nucleotides line up with TRBD1. Trimming at V came to 6 bases and at J to 10 bases, leaving 3 bases not matched to a gene. Per the germline V gene, CDR1 is LNHDA and CDR2 is SQIVND (reference sequence). The CDR3 has 11 residues.

As for this clonotype: This may be a read error, as it is one base from a much larger clone. This likely comes from a read error, as the CDR3 has no conserved phenylalanine or tryptophan at its end. The rearrangement links TRBV4-1 to TRBJ1-2; D remains unclear. From germline, CDR1 is MGHRA and CDR2 YSYEKL. The length of the CDR3 is 14 residues. The ends were cut back, 1 base at V and 7 bases at J, with 13 bases in the middle. The CDR3 sequence is CASSQVGLLGGYTS. The DNA for the CDR3 is TGCGCCAGCAGCCAAGTTGGGTTACTGGGTGGCTACACCTCC.

This clonotype showed up many times. The CDR3 sequence: CASSNSRQVDTEAFF. The CDR3 DNA is TGTGCCAGCAGTAACTCAAGACAGGTTGACACTGAAGCTTTCTTT. This sequence joins TRBV25-1 and TRBJ1-1, with a weak D call TRBD1 (6 bases). Germline CDR1 and CDR2: MGHDK and SYGVNS. V gave up 5 bases and J gave up 3 bases, with 16 bases separating them. The CDR3 has 15 residues.

The chain joins TRBV28 to TRBJ1-2; D is unclear. Germline values: CDR1 MDHEN, CDR2 SYDVKM. This CDR3 has 14 residues. The V and J ends lost 3 bases and 7 bases respectively, with 15 bases between them. This CDR3 is CASSLYGRPFGYTF. Here the CDR3 DNA reads TGTGCCAGCAGTTTGTACGGCAGGCCATTTGGCTACACCTTC.

This chain joins TRBV2 and TRBJ2-7; TRBD2 agrees at 7 bases. The CDR3 loop spans 12 amino acids. Looked up from germline, CDR1 is SNHLY and CDR2 is FYNNEI. The V segment lost 8 bases and the J segment 0 bases; nucleotides outside the gene matches: 1. The CDR3 bases are TGTGCCAGCGGGGGGGACTCCTACGAGCAGTACTTC. Amino acid sequence: CASGGDSYEQYF.

This clonotype was found many times. The chain employs TRBV5-4 and TRBJ2-5; D is unresolved. The CDR3 loop spans 12 amino acids. The ends were cut back, 4 bases at V and 4 bases at J, with 8 bases in the middle. Germline V gene sequence: CDR1 SGHNT, CDR2 YYREEE (reference sequence). Here the CDR3 DNA reads TGTGCCAGCAGCCCATCTGGAGAGACCCAGTACTTC. Protein: CASSPSGETQYF.

This clonotype was observed a handful of times. The rearrangement links TRBV11-2 to TRBJ2-3; D gene ambiguous. CDR1 and CDR2 from the germline V gene are SGHAT and FQNNGV. This CDR3 has 12 residues. V gave up 5 bases and J gave up 4 bases, with 7 bases separating them. CDR3 region: CASSRGSDTQYF. The CDR3 nucleotides are TGTGCCAGCAGCCGCGGTTCAGATACGCAGTATTTT.

The table lists this clonotype with many counts. V and J are TRBV19 and TRBJ1-5; 7 bases match TRBD1. Germline CDR1 and CDR2: LNHDA and SQIVND (reference sequence). The CDR3 contains 12 residues. V dropped 8 bases and J dropped 4; count of bases not matched to a gene: 2. As DNA, the CDR3 is TGTGCCAGTGGGGACAGAAATCAGCCCCAGCATTTT. As protein: CASGDRNQPQHF.

The rearrangement joins TRBV19 to TRBJ1-1; D not resolved. Per the germline V gene, CDR1 is LNHDA and CDR2 is SQIVND (reference sequence). Trimming pared 9 bases from V and 8 bases from J, leaving 16 bases between. This CDR3 spans 12 amino acids. The CDR3: CASSPVSGEAFF. Here the CDR3 DNA reads TGTGCCAGCTCACCAGTCTCAGGCGAAGCTTTCTTT. The whole variable domain, remainder taken from reference TRBV19 and TRBJ1-1, is DGGITQSPKYLFRKEGQNVTLSCEQNLNHDAMYWYRQDPGQGLRLIYYSQIVNDFQKGDIAEGYSVSREKKESFPLTVTSAQKNPTAFYLCASSPVSGEAFFGQGTRLTVV.

This clonotype was observed a handful of times. The rearrangement joins TRBV6-5 to TRBJ1-5; 9 bases map to TRBD1. With 5 bases clipped from V and 4 bases from J, the junction kept 3 bases outside the gene matches. CDR3 length: 14 residues. Per the germline V gene, CDR1 is MNHEY and CDR2 is SVGAGI. CDR3 in amino acids: CASSNRGLNQPQHF. In nucleotides, the CDR3 is TGTGCCAGCAGTAACAGGGGGCTTAATCAGCCCCAGCATTTT.

As concerns this clonotype: The junction and the germline gene differ at one end; a read error may be behind it. The chain is built from TRBV20-1 and TRBJ1-2, with a weak D call TRBD1 (5 bases). Germline V gene sequence: CDR1 DFQATT, CDR2 SNEGSKA (reference sequence). The CDR3 runs to 14 residues. DNA of the CDR3: TGCAGTGCTAGAGTACCGGGGTGGGACTATGGCAACACCTTC. Its protein is CSARVPGWDYGNTF.

The chain is built from TRBV2 and TRBJ1-1; tentative D call: TRBD1 (5 bases). CDR3 size: 13 residues. Trimming took 10 bases from V and 3 from J, leaving 15 bases between them. The germline V gene encodes CDR1 SNHLY and CDR2 FYNNEI. CDR3 DNA sequence: TGTGCCACCTCCCAGGGATCGGACACTGAAGCTTTCTTT. It codes for CATSQGSDTEAFF.

The sample holds a few counts of this clonotype. The gene calls are TRBV5-1 and TRBJ1-6; D gene unclear. Trimming left V 4 bases short and J 10 bases short, with 15 bases between. The V gene's germline CDR1 is SGHRS and CDR2 YFSETQ. This CDR3 region has 14 residues. The CDR3 DNA reads as TGCGCCAGCAGCCCCGACCCAGGCGGCTCACCCCTCCACTTT. Residues: CASSPDPGGSPLHF. The full variable domain, in which reference TRBV5-1 and TRBJ1-6 provide the parts outside the CDR3, is KAGVTQTPRYLIKTRGQQVTLSCSPISGHRSVSWYQQTPGQGLQFLFEYFSETQRNKGNFPGRFSGRQFSNSRSEMNVSTLELGDSALYLCASSPDPGGSPLHFGNGTRLTVT.

V gene TRBV9 combines with J gene TRBJ2-3; 8 positions match TRBD2. V lost 2 bases and J lost 0; bases outside the gene matches: 5. In germline, CDR1 is SGDLS, CDR2 YYNGEE. The CDR3 extends over 16 amino acids. Written as DNA, the CDR3 is TGTGCCAGCAGCGTCAAACTAGCGGTTAGCACAGATACGCAGTATTTT. It specifies CASSVKLAVSTDTQYF.

The chain combines TRBV19 with TRBJ2-3, with D unclear. Trimming left V 3 bases short and J 3 bases short, with 13 bases between. Germline V lookup: CDR1 LNHDA, CDR2 SQIVND (reference sequence). The CDR3 is 15 residues long. CDR3 in DNA: TGTGCCAGTAGTATGAGACTCATGGCAACAGATACGCAGTATTTT. As protein: CASSMRLMATDTQYF.

This clonotype was recorded once. The CDR3 loop is CAIRGPDGQPQHF. CDR3 nucleotide sequence: TGTGCCATACGGGGGCCTGACGGTCAGCCCCAGCATTTT. The rearrangement links TRBV24-1 to TRBJ1-5; possibly TRBD1 for D (6 bases). In germline, CDR1 is KGHDR, CDR2 SFDVKD. CDR3 length equals 13 residues. V lost 11 bases to trimming and J lost 6 bases, with 16 bases between them.

The chain joins TRBV29-1 to TRBJ2-3; a possible D gene is TRBD2 (5 bases). Germline lookup yields CDR1 SQVTM and CDR2 ANQGSEA. V was shortened by 0 bases and J by 2 bases, with 15 bases between the two germline ends. This CDR3 is 16 amino acids long. CDR3 residues: CSVEDLSAALTDTQYF. DNA for the CDR3: TGCAGCGTTGAAGATCTCTCAGCGGCCCTCACAGATACGCAGTATTTT.

The rearrangement uses TRBV2 and TRBJ1-6; weak D call: TRBD1 (5 bases). From germline, CDR1 is SNHLY and CDR2 FYNNEI. This CDR3 contains 15 residues. The germline V and J ends were trimmed by 0 bases and 8 bases, with 11 bases remaining between them. The CDR3 bases are TGTGCCAGCAGTGAAGCGATCGGGGCTGATTCACCCCTCCACTTT. Its translation is CASSEAIGADSPLHF.

Many counts were recorded for this clonotype. The gene calls are TRBV29-1 and TRBJ1-1, with 9 bases that match TRBD1. This CDR3 is built from 11 residues. After removal of 3 bases from V and 10 bases from J, the junction contained 3 bases not matched to a gene. The germline V gene encodes CDR1 SQVTM and CDR2 ANQGSEA. This chain's CDR3 is CSVEDRGTAFF. The CDR3 bases are TGCAGCGTTGAGGACAGGGGAACAGCTTTCTTT.

The gene calls are TRBV24-1 and TRBJ1-1; no clear D gene. Trimming stripped 6 bases from V and 6 bases from J, with 19 bases between. Germline V gives CDR1 KGHDR, CDR2 SFDVKD. The length of the CDR3 is 15 residues. The CDR3 here is CATSHNTDSAAEAFF. CDR3 DNA sequence: TGTGCCACCAGTCATAACACAGATTCGGCCGCTGAAGCTTTCTTT.

This clonotype has just a few counts. The chain joins TRBV4-2 to TRBJ1-1; 7 positions match TRBD1. The CDR3 loop spans 13 amino acids. Trimming at V came to 11 bases and at J to 0 bases, leaving 6 bases not matched to a gene. The germline CDR1 and CDR2 sequences are LGHNA and YNFKEQ. CDR3 region: CAVSRGMNTEAFF. In DNA, the CDR3 is TGTGCCGTATCCAGGGGGATGAACACTGAAGCTTTCTTT.

J is TRBJ2-5 and V is TRBV19; D unresolved. The CDR3 extends over 13 amino acids. With 3 bases removed from V and 1 base from J, the gap between germline ends came to 6 bases. The germline CDR1 and CDR2 sequences are LNHDA and SQIVND (reference sequence). The CDR3 nucleotides are TGTGCCAGTAGTATTGGCTCCCAAGAGACCCAGTACTTC. Translating it yields CASSIGSQETQYF.

The chain links TRBV7-6 to TRBJ2-7; the D gene is possibly TRBD1 (6 bases). The germline V and J ends were trimmed by 5 bases and 1 base, with 12 bases remaining between them. Germline assignment: CDR1 SGHVS and CDR2 FNYEAQ. The CDR3 is 14 amino acids. CDR3 protein: CASSMVGASYEQYF. CDR3 coding DNA: TGTGCCAGCAGCATGGTGGGGGCTTCCTACGAGCAGTACTTC.